This is a list of T cell receptor beta chains from one sample in a study of tumor-infiltrating lymphocytes in primary liver carcinoma. TCRdb analysed the multiplex PCR reads with MiXCR anew, one entry per CDR3 protein. The repertoire holds roughly 80,000 distinct CDR3 sequences, with around 70% as singletons. The sequencing sample was made of liver tumor tissue from sampling region 1. These receptors all stem from a man aged 35-49 years with primary liver carcinoma and hepatitis B virus infection. Both conserved end residues are part of each CDR3. Fields, in order: D gene, V gene, clone size, J gene, CDR3 DNA, CDR3 protein. The D gene is left open where the match is weak. Clone size is not always given. Where it is, it says once, few, many or a class for expanded clones.

>TRBD1|TRBV7-8|NA|TRBJ2-5
TGTGCCAGCAACCTCGGACAGGCCCAAGAGACCCAGTACTTC
CASNLGQAQETQYF
>NA|TRBV2|NA|TRBJ1-3
TGTGCCAGCATGGGGAGACGAGGGAACACCATATATTTT
CASMGRRGNTIYF
>TRBD2|TRBV11-2|NA|TRBJ2-1
TGTGCCAGCAGCACCCTCGAGACTAGCGGGAGTGACAATGGGCAGTTCTTC
CASSTLETSGSDNGQFF
>TRBD1|TRBV6-5|NA|TRBJ2-1
TGTTCCAGCAGTCCGGGACAGGGCGGCCAGGAGCAGTTCTTC
CSSSPGQGGQEQFF
>TRBD2|TRBV29-1|NA|TRBJ2-5
TGCAGCGTCGATACCGGGACTAGCGGGAGCATTGGGACCCAGTACTTC
CSVDTGTSGSIGTQYF
>NA|TRBV11-2|medium-sized|TRBJ2-7
TGTGCCAGCAGCTTAGAAGGCCCTTACGAGCAGTACTTC
CASSLEGPYEQYF
>TRBD2|TRBV5-6|many|TRBJ2-1
TGTGCCAGCAGACCGCGGGAGAGGACATACAATGAGCAGTTCTTC
CASRPRERTYNEQFF
>NA|TRBV20-1|few|TRBJ2-3
TGCAGTGCCCGGTTAATGGTGGTAGATACGCAGTATTTT
CSARLMVVDTQYF
>NA|TRBV5-5|NA|TRBJ2-5
TGTGCCAGCAGTTTGGGGGATAGCAAGGAGACCCAGTACTTC
CASSLGDSKETQYF
>NA|TRBV5-5|NA|TRBJ2-1
TGTGCCAGCGGGAGCTCCTACAATGAGTGGTTCTTC
CASGSSYNEWFF
>NA|TRBV10-3|NA|TRBJ2-1
TGTGCCTTAAGACTAGAAGTGAGAAATGAGGAGTTCTTC
CALRLEVRNEEFF
>TRBD2|TRBV6-5|many|TRBJ2-3
TGTGCCAGCAGCTCTTCGTGGACTAGCGGACCAGATACGCAGTATTTT
CASSSSWTSGPDTQYF
>NA|TRBV11-2|NA|TRBJ2-3
TGTGCCATCAGCTCGACACACTACGCAGATACGAAGTATTTT
CAISSTHYADTKYF
>TRBD2|TRBV29-1|many|TRBJ2-1
TGCAGCGTTGAAGAGTACAATTCTAGACTAGCTACTGTTAATGAGCAGTTCTTC
CSVEEYNSRLATVNEQFF
>NA|TRBV10-3|NA|TRBJ1-1
TGTGCCTCCCTATCAGAACTGAACACTGAAGCTTTCTTT
CASLSELNTEAFF
>NA|TRBV28|NA|TRBJ2-5
TGTGCCAGCAGTCCCCATTGGATAGGTGAAGAGACCCGGTACTTC
CASSPHWIGEETRYF
>NA|TRBV4-2|NA|TRBJ2-1
TGTACCAGCCGGCCCCTAGCCGGGTATGAGCAGTTCTTC
CTSRPLAGYEQFF
>TRBD1|TRBV2|NA|TRBJ2-2
TGTGCCAGCAGTTACGACAGGGTTAACATAGGGGAGCTGTTTTTT
CASSYDRVNIGELFF
>NA|TRBV29-1|NA|TRBJ2-7
TGCAGGGCCGGAGTCATCGGCGCCTGCGAGCAGTACTTC
CRAGVIGACEQYF
>NA|TRBV4-1|NA|TRBJ2-3
TGCGCCAGCAGCCAAGGGACCGCCAATCGACCCCAGTATTTT
CASSQGTANRPQYF
>NA|TRBV7-9|few|TRBJ2-7
TGTGCTAGCAGCCCCACCCCCTCCTCACTATCCTACGAGCGGTACTTC
CASSPTPSSLSYERYF
>NA|TRBV25-1|NA|TRBJ2-1
TGTGCCATCAGTGATTTGGGGGTCTCCTACAATGAGCAGTTCTTC
CAISDLGVSYNEQFF
>NA|TRBV6-1|NA|TRBJ2-1
TGTGTTAGCAGTGAACGAAGCGGAGGGTACAATGAGCAGTTCTTC
CVSSERSGGYNEQFF
>TRBD2|TRBV7-9|NA|TRBJ2-7
TGTGCCAGCACCACCGGGACTAGCGGGTCCGAGGAATACTTC
CASTTGTSGSEEYF
>NA|TRBV11-2|NA|TRBJ2-7
TGTGCTAGCAGCTTAATGGGGAACGGGCAGTACTTC
CASSLMGNGQYF
>NA|TRBV28|many|TRBJ2-7
TGTGCCAGCACCCCGGGCACCAACAAGGACGAGCAGTACTTC
CASTPGTNKDEQYF
>NA|TRBV6-5|NA|TRBJ2-6
TGTACCAGCAGTCGTGAAGCTGGGGCCAACGTCCTGACTTTC
CTSSREAGANVLTF
>NA|TRBV11-2|NA|TRBJ2-1
TGTGCTAGCAGCCTCTCCTACTGGGGTCCCGTGAAACAGGTTCGCTGCTACAATGAGCAGTTCTTC
CASSLSYWGPVKQVRCYNEQFF
>NA|TRBV6-5|many|TRBJ2-1
TGTGCCAGCAGTTATTCGCTAGCGCCTCCACCGTTCGGGCAGTTCTTC
CASSYSLAPPPFGQFF
>NA|TRBV14|once|TRBJ1-4
TGTGACAGCAGCCATGTATGGGCAGGGATCGGTGAAAAACTGTTTTTT
CDSSHVWAGIGEKLFF
>NA|TRBV28|many|TRBJ1-1
TGTGCCAGCAGGGAGACAGGTACTAACACTGAAGCTTTCTTT
CASRETGTNTEAFF